A single T cell receptor (beta chain) is shown here with its context. What this receptor recognizes is not known. There are no base qualities to consult, and no much larger clone falls within one base. The data were taken from a study of shared clonotypes between healthy human individuals (dated by TCRdb to 2019 to 2021). General notes on the study: The cohort included three men and a couple of women between 18 and 49 years of age. Each donor's leukapheresis produced roughly between about 0.8 and 10 billion PBMCs. Per donor, three plates each were used for CD4 naive and CD4 memory, two for CD8 naive, and one for CD8 memory. Blood TCR repertoires of a handful of healthy adults were deeply sequenced to estimate repertoire size and the extent of clonotype sharing between individuals. Different laboratories and diverse techniques were used to prepare libraries and sequence TCR repertoires, to increase sequencing depth and limit assay-specific biases. The investigation overall reported the following: Based on pairwise subsampling, the degree of clonotype sharing among donors was expected to be affected by sequencing depth. Because the study included a small number of donors, the genetic and exposure-history diversity represented was limited. Sampling was limited to blood, and TCR repertoires in tissue likely differ from TCR repertoires in blood. Across four donors, about 5.2% of naive CD4, 3% to 3.5% of naive CD8, around 2.1% of memory CD4, and 0.4% to 0.45% of memory CD8 clonotypes were shared. Incomplete sequencing was indicated by rarefaction of sorted-subset datasets, despite the large sequencing depth. Higher generation probabilities were observed for clonotypes shared by all four sorted-subset donors than for non-shared clonotypes. Naive subsets generally had larger estimated clonotype richness than memory subsets did.

CD8 naive samples were CD45RO-negative cells positively selected for CCR7, giving a CD45RA+CCR7+ population that excluded TemRA cells. Healthy HIV-negative adults with no recently reported acute infections or vaccinations were included as donors. Only Caucasian adults living in Nashville, Tennessee, USA were represented among the donors. After blood collection by leukapheresis, PBMCs were isolated using Ficoll-Histopaque density gradient centrifugation and then cryopreserved in the vapor phase of liquid nitrogen. Analytical flow cytometry was used to check the purity and quantity of each magnetically sorted T cell population. Genomic DNA was isolated from each sorted fraction and quantified by UV absorbance on a Nanodrop 2000c. Per the germline V gene, MNHNS is the CDR1 and SASEGT is the CDR2. V loses 11 bases at its end and J loses 6 bases; junction bases beyond the gene matches: 8. The CDR3 starts with the cysteine, ends with the phenylalanine, and has 13 residues. Kept here is only the CDR3 DNA, which spans 39 bases and is read in frame from base 1.

TCR CDR3 regions were amplified from genomic DNA by multiplex PCR using the deep immunoSEQ assay. Extracted genomic DNA from each cell subset was spread evenly across all wells of several immunoSEQ 96-well plates, with each plate serving as a replicate. Each replicate PCR for sorted subsets received around 200 ng genomic DNA, equal to about 29,000 T cell genomes. Purified libraries were quantified with a Qubit 3.0 fluorometer, sized on a Bioanalyzer 2100, and re-quantified with the KAPA Library Quantification kit. A separate single-read 150-cycle Illumina NextSeq 550 flow cell was used to sequence each immunoSEQ 96-well plate. Processing in the source paper ran as follows. Because the immunoSEQ output included only junctional sequences and no quality scores, the filtering could not be the same as the filtering used for full-length reads. Sequences were annotated with PyIR, a Python wrapper for IgBLAST v1.9, and V/J genes and CDR3 were assigned using IMGT germline references. Reads were filtered out if the reads had weak V/J assignments (E-value above 1e-6), no CDR3, stop codons, out-of-frame junctions, or ambiguous translated residues. V3J clonotypes were defined by identical inferred V gene, J gene, and CDR3 amino acid sequence. The percentage overlap between two repertoires was calculated by dividing the number of shared unique clonotypes by the size of the smaller repertoire. Repertoire richness was assessed with RTK rarefaction, the Chao1 estimator, and Recon v2.1 estimates of unobserved clonotypes. Generation probabilities for all TCRbeta clonotypes obtained by the gDNA method from a few donors were computed using OLGA. The source is immuneACCESS, and TCRdb retained only in-frame sequences with V and J called. Part of the clones is not carried over; for the studies checked, unresolved V genes explain less than half of this, and the remainder is unexplained. V and J calls and clone size are copied from that table; D and trimming were computed from the DNA. The sample profile shows roughly 2,000,000 clones; 85% to 95% of them were found once. The ten largest clones capture more than 1.5% of the sample.

The TCR sequence derives from a man between 18 and 35 years old in good health. Some clones in this sample may be carry-over from other donors' samples. Sequenced sample: naive CD8+ T cells from PBMCs. The cell subset or site label, read with the paper, signifies: CD45RA+CCR7+. The rearranged chain carries TRBV6-1 and TRBJ2-1, with TRBD2 matching 9 junction bases. The nucleotide sequence is given as TGTGCCGGCTACTTAGCGGGAGCCAATGAGCAGTTCTTC. Its coded protein is CAGYLAGANEQFF.